The rows below give T cell receptor beta chains drawn from one sample of a study of Ad26.COV2.S vaccination and SARS-CoV-2 variants. Sequencing was performed with immunoSEQ multiplex PCR; in TCRdb, only in-frame clones are kept and a portion is missing. The sample has hundreds of thousands of clones; roughly 84% are singletons. This sample comprised peripheral blood, obtained in a trial of Ad26.COV2.S vaccine versus placebo. Every receptor here comes from a person between 18 and 60 years old who received the Ad26.COV2.S COVID-19 vaccine or a placebo. CDR3s include the opening cysteine and the closing phenylalanine or tryptophan. D genes are given only for firm matches. Not all rows give a size; the values are once, few, many and, for expanded clones, a class.

d_gene: -; abundance: -; v_gene: TRBV20-1; j_gene: TRBJ1-1; CDR3aa: CSARSGTEAFF; CDR3nt: TGCAGTGCTAGATCGGGGACTGAAGCTTTCTTT
d_gene: -; abundance: once; v_gene: TRBV2; j_gene: TRBJ1-1; CDR3aa: CASRPPQAEAFF; CDR3nt: TGTGCCAGCAGGCCCCCTCAGGCTGAAGCTTTCTTT
d_gene: -; abundance: -; v_gene: TRBV19; j_gene: TRBJ1-5; CDR3aa: CASHQGNSNQPQHF; CDR3nt: TGTGCCAGTCATCAGGGAAATAGCAATCAGCCCCAGCATTTT
d_gene: -; abundance: -; v_gene: TRBV2; j_gene: TRBJ2-1; CDR3aa: CASSVARRGYNEQFF; CDR3nt: TGTGCCAGCAGTGTCGCCCGGAGGGGCTACAATGAGCAGTTCTTC
d_gene: TRBD1; abundance: -; v_gene: TRBV11-2; j_gene: TRBJ1-2; CDR3aa: CASSLGQGIGYTF; CDR3nt: TGTGCCAGCAGCTTAGGACAGGGAATTGGCTACACCTTC
d_gene: -; abundance: -; v_gene: TRBV4-2; j_gene: TRBJ1-2; CDR3aa: CASSQVGGNYGYTF; CDR3nt: TGTGCCAGCAGCCAAGTGGGGGGGAACTATGGCTACACCTTC
d_gene: -; abundance: -; v_gene: TRBV4-1; j_gene: TRBJ1-2; CDR3aa: CASSQDTGTNYGYTF; CDR3nt: TGCGCCAGCAGCCAAGACACAGGGACAAACTATGGCTACACCTTC
d_gene: TRBD1; abundance: -; v_gene: TRBV29-1; j_gene: TRBJ1-2; CDR3aa: CSASDRKDGYTF; CDR3nt: TGCAGCGCTTCGGACAGGAAGGATGGCTACACCTTC
d_gene: TRBD1; abundance: -; v_gene: TRBV5-4; j_gene: TRBJ1-2; CDR3aa: CASSPGQLNYGYTF; CDR3nt: TGTGCCAGCAGCCCGGGACAGCTAAACTATGGCTACACCTTC
d_gene: -; abundance: -; v_gene: TRBV18; j_gene: TRBJ1-4; CDR3aa: CASSPGPATNEKLFF; CDR3nt: TGTGCCAGCTCTCCGGGCCCGGCAACTAATGAAAAACTGTTTTTT
d_gene: -; abundance: -; v_gene: TRBV20-1; j_gene: TRBJ2-7; CDR3aa: CSAPTSYEQYF; CDR3nt: TGCAGTGCACCCACAAGTTACGAGCAGTACTTC
d_gene: -; abundance: once; v_gene: TRBV5-1; j_gene: TRBJ2-3; CDR3aa: CASSLASDTQYF; CDR3nt: TGCGCCAGCAGCTTGGCTTCAGATACGCAGTATTTT
d_gene: TRBD2; abundance: few; v_gene: TRBV3-1/TRBV3-2; j_gene: TRBJ2-1; CDR3aa: CASSRRGGAENEQFF; CDR3nt: TGTGCCAGCAGCCGCCGCGGGGGGGCAGAGAATGAGCAGTTCTTC
d_gene: -; abundance: -; v_gene: TRBV4-3; j_gene: TRBJ2-2; CDR3aa: CASSPKWGAETGELFF; CDR3nt: TGCGCCAGCAGCCCGAAATGGGGGGCGGAAACCGGGGAGCTGTTTTTT
d_gene: -; abundance: -; v_gene: TRBV5-1; j_gene: TRBJ1-6; CDR3aa: CASSFTTNSPLHF; CDR3nt: TGCGCCAGCAGCTTTACTACTAATTCACCCCTCCACTTT
d_gene: -; abundance: -; v_gene: TRBV5-1; j_gene: TRBJ1-1; CDR3aa: CASSLGWGKMNTEAFF; CDR3nt: TGCGCCAGCAGCTTGGGATGGGGCAAGATGAACACTGAAGCTTTCTTT
d_gene: -; abundance: -; v_gene: TRBV5-1; j_gene: TRBJ2-7; CDR3aa: CASSDTDYYEQYF; CDR3nt: TGCGCCAGCTCGGACACGGACTACTACGAGCAGTACTTC
d_gene: TRBD2; abundance: -; v_gene: TRBV13; j_gene: TRBJ2-7; CDR3aa: CASSSNGLADSSYEQYF; CDR3nt: TGTGCCAGCAGCTCAAACGGACTAGCGGATAGCTCCTACGAGCAGTACTTC
d_gene: -; abundance: -; v_gene: TRBV7-2; j_gene: TRBJ1-3; CDR3aa: CASSYVPEPGNTIYF; CDR3nt: TGTGCCAGCAGCTACGTACCGGAGCCTGGAAACACCATATATTTT
d_gene: TRBD1; abundance: -; v_gene: TRBV20-1; j_gene: TRBJ2-1; CDR3aa: CSASRGQGDEQFF; CDR3nt: TGCAGTGCTAGTAGGGGACAGGGTGATGAGCAGTTCTTC
d_gene: -; abundance: once; v_gene: TRBV6-6; j_gene: TRBJ2-3; CDR3aa: CASSYSAKAPTDTQYF; CDR3nt: TGTGCCAGCAGTTACTCCGCAAAGGCCCCTACAGATACGCAGTATTTT
d_gene: -; abundance: -; v_gene: TRBV7-6; j_gene: TRBJ2-7; CDR3aa: CASMGEGGSNSSYEQYF; CDR3nt: TGTGCCAGCATGGGAGAGGGGGGCTCCAATTCCTCCTACGAGCAGTACTTC
d_gene: -; abundance: -; v_gene: TRBV11-3; j_gene: TRBJ2-7; CDR3aa: CASSLDHDSRAYEQYF; CDR3nt: TGTGCCAGCAGCTTAGACCATGACAGTAGAGCCTACGAGCAGTACTTC
d_gene: TRBD1; abundance: -; v_gene: TRBV5-1; j_gene: TRBJ1-4; CDR3aa: CASSAQQGNEKLFF; CDR3nt: TGCGCCAGCAGCGCACAACAGGGGAATGAAAAACTGTTTTTT
d_gene: -; abundance: -; v_gene: TRBV18; j_gene: TRBJ2-2; CDR3aa: CASSSARDAGELFF; CDR3nt: TGTGCCAGCTCGTCGGCTCGGGACGCCGGGGAGCTGTTTTTT
d_gene: -; abundance: -; v_gene: TRBV5-4; j_gene: TRBJ1-1; CDR3aa: CASSLDGVEAFF; CDR3nt: TGTGCCAGCAGCTTGGACGGGGTTGAAGCTTTCTTT
d_gene: -; abundance: -; v_gene: TRBV4-1; j_gene: TRBJ1-2; CDR3aa: CASSQDRNRWRYGYTF; CDR3nt: TGCGCCAGCAGCCAAGATCGGAACAGGTGGAGATATGGCTACACCTTC
d_gene: -; abundance: -; v_gene: TRBV9; j_gene: TRBJ1-3; CDR3aa: CASSVAGSSAGNTIYF; CDR3nt: TGTGCCAGCAGCGTAGCAGGATCATCGGCTGGAAACACCATATATTTT
d_gene: -; abundance: -; v_gene: TRBV15; j_gene: TRBJ2-1; CDR3aa: CATRPDYVNEQFF; CDR3nt: TGTGCCACCCGTCCGGACTACGTAAATGAGCAGTTCTTC
d_gene: TRBD1; abundance: -; v_gene: TRBV27; j_gene: TRBJ1-2; CDR3aa: CASSPTGRGYTF; CDR3nt: TGTGCCAGCAGTCCGACAGGGAGGGGCTACACCTTC
d_gene: -; abundance: -; v_gene: TRBV4-2; j_gene: TRBJ2-7; CDR3aa: CASRQREGGRYEQYF; CDR3nt: TGTGCCAGCAGACAAAGGGAGGGGGGCCGCTACGAGCAGTACTTC
d_gene: TRBD2; abundance: -; v_gene: TRBV7-9; j_gene: TRBJ2-5; CDR3aa: CASSLSSRGGETQYF; CDR3nt: TGTGCCAGCAGCTTAAGCTCACGGGGGGGAGAGACCCAGTACTTC
d_gene: TRBD1; abundance: once; v_gene: TRBV10-3; j_gene: TRBJ1-1; CDR3aa: CAISERTGQMNTEAFF; CDR3nt: TGTGCCATCAGTGAGAGGACAGGTCAAATGAACACTGAAGCTTTCTTT
d_gene: -; abundance: -; v_gene: TRBV12-5; j_gene: TRBJ1-1; CDR3aa: CASGFQLGNTEAFF; CDR3nt: TGTGCTAGTGGTTTTCAGTTGGGGAACACTGAAGCTTTCTTT
d_gene: -; abundance: -; v_gene: TRBV5-6; j_gene: TRBJ2-7; CDR3aa: CASSTTTSYEQYF; CDR3nt: TGTGCCAGCAGCACGACCACCTCCTACGAGCAGTACTTC
d_gene: TRBD1; abundance: -; v_gene: TRBV7-6; j_gene: TRBJ1-2; CDR3aa: CASSPPGTGGGYTF; CDR3nt: TGTGCCAGCAGCCCCCCCGGGACAGGGGGCGGCTACACCTTC
d_gene: -; abundance: -; v_gene: TRBV7-9; j_gene: TRBJ1-6; CDR3aa: CASSLEGQVGVPLHF; CDR3nt: TGTGCCAGCAGCTTAGAAGGGCAGGTGGGGGTCCCCCTCCACTTT
d_gene: -; abundance: -; v_gene: TRBV5-6; j_gene: TRBJ2-7; CDR3aa: CASKRGDPGRTSYEQYF; CDR3nt: TGTGCCAGCAAAAGGGGGGATCCGGGACGGACCTCCTACGAGCAGTACTTC
d_gene: -; abundance: -; v_gene: TRBV19; j_gene: TRBJ1-6; CDR3aa: CASSPMGSSYNSPLHF; CDR3nt: TGTGCCAGTAGTCCCATGGGGAGCTCCTATAATTCACCCCTCCACTTT
d_gene: TRBD2; abundance: -; v_gene: TRBV7-2; j_gene: TRBJ2-7; CDR3aa: CASSMTSGGSYEQYF; CDR3nt: TGTGCCAGCAGCATGACTAGCGGGGGGTCCTACGAGCAGTACTTC
d_gene: TRBD2; abundance: -; v_gene: TRBV7-3; j_gene: TRBJ2-5; CDR3aa: CASSLWEGGETQYF; CDR3nt: TGTGCCAGCAGCTTATGGGAGGGCGGAGAGACCCAGTACTTC
d_gene: TRBD1; abundance: -; v_gene: TRBV3-1/TRBV3-2; j_gene: TRBJ2-7; CDR3aa: CASSQDSTGGLRIEQYF; CDR3nt: TGTGCCAGCAGCCAGGATTCCACAGGGGGTTTAAGGATCGAGCAGTACTTC
d_gene: -; abundance: -; v_gene: TRBV4-2; j_gene: TRBJ1-2; CDR3aa: CASSQTDYPNYGYTF; CDR3nt: TGTGCCAGCAGCCAAACAGACTACCCAAACTATGGCTACACCTTC
d_gene: -; abundance: -; v_gene: TRBV4-1; j_gene: TRBJ2-5; CDR3aa: CASSQDYARPTQYF; CDR3nt: TGCGCCAGCAGCCAAGACTACGCTAGGCCGACCCAGTACTTC
d_gene: TRBD1; abundance: -; v_gene: TRBV11-2; j_gene: TRBJ1-2; CDR3aa: CASSFMTGSDGYTF; CDR3nt: TGTGCCAGCAGCTTCATGACAGGGTCGGATGGCTACACCTTC
d_gene: -; abundance: few; v_gene: TRBV5-4; j_gene: TRBJ1-2; CDR3aa: CASSFLGANYGYTF; CDR3nt: TGTGCCAGCAGCTTTCTGGGAGCTAACTATGGCTACACCTTC
d_gene: TRBD2; abundance: -; v_gene: TRBV3-1/TRBV3-2; j_gene: TRBJ2-7; CDR3aa: CASSPRASGGNEQYF; CDR3nt: TGTGCCAGCAGCCCCAGGGCTAGCGGGGGGAACGAGCAGTACTTC
d_gene: -; abundance: -; v_gene: TRBV11-2; j_gene: TRBJ2-7; CDR3aa: CASSLVVRGQSKQYF; CDR3nt: TGTGCCAGCAGCTTAGTGGTCCGGGGCCAGTCCAAGCAGTACTTC
d_gene: TRBD2; abundance: few; v_gene: TRBV2; j_gene: TRBJ2-2; CDR3aa: CASRGTSGGGTGELFF; CDR3nt: TGTGCCAGCAGAGGGACTAGCGGGGGCGGAACCGGGGAGCTGTTTTTT
d_gene: -; abundance: -; v_gene: TRBV6-1; j_gene: TRBJ1-1; CDR3aa: CASSEDYNHRTEAFF; CDR3nt: TGTGCCAGCAGTGAAGATTATAACCATCGGACTGAAGCTTTCTTT
d_gene: -; abundance: -; v_gene: TRBV29-1; j_gene: TRBJ1-1; CDR3aa: CSVGRKMNTEAFF; CDR3nt: TGCAGCGTTGGGCGGAAGATGAACACTGAAGCTTTCTTT
d_gene: -; abundance: few; v_gene: TRBV6-5; j_gene: TRBJ1-5; CDR3aa: CASSYTAKGNQPQHF; CDR3nt: TGTGCCAGCAGTTACACAGCGAAGGGGAATCAGCCCCAGCATTTT
d_gene: TRBD2; abundance: once; v_gene: TRBV13; j_gene: TRBJ2-2; CDR3aa: CASSRRTSGKLTGELFF; CDR3nt: TGTGCCAGCAGCCGCCGGACTAGCGGGAAGTTGACCGGGGAGCTGTTTTTT
d_gene: TRBD2; abundance: -; v_gene: TRBV25-1; j_gene: TRBJ2-1; CDR3aa: CASSELAGGLNEQFF; CDR3nt: TGTGCCAGCAGTGAATTAGCGGGGGGCTTGAATGAGCAGTTCTTC
d_gene: TRBD2; abundance: -; v_gene: TRBV7-3; j_gene: TRBJ2-3; CDR3aa: CASSPSGGAGDTQYF; CDR3nt: TGTGCCAGCAGCCCTAGCGGGGGGGCAGGAGATACGCAGTATTTT
d_gene: -; abundance: -; v_gene: TRBV18; j_gene: TRBJ2-6; CDR3aa: CASSPGLSGANVLTF; CDR3nt: TGTGCCAGCTCACCCGGGTTGTCTGGGGCCAACGTCCTGACTTTC